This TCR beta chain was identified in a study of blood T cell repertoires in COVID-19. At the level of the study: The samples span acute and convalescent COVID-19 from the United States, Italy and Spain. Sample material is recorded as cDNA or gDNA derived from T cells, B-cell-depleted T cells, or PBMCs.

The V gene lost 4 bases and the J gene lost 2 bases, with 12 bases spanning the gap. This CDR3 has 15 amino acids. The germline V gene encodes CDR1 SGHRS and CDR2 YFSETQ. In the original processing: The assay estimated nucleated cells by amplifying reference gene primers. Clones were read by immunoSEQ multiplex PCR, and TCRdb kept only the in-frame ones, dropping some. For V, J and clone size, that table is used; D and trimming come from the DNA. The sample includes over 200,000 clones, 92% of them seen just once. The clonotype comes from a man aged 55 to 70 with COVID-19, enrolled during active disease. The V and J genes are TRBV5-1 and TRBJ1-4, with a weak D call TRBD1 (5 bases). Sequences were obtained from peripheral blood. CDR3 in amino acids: CASSPGGSTNEKLFF. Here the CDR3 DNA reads TGCGCCAGCAGCCCGGGGGGGTCTACTAATGAAAAACTGTTTTTT.